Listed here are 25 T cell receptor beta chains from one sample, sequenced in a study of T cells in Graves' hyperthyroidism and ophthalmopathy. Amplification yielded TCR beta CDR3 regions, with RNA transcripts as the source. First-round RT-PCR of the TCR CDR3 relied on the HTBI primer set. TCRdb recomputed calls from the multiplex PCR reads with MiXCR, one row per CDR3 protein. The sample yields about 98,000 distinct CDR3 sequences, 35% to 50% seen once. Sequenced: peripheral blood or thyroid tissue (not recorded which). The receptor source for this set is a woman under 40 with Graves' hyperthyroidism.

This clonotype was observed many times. CDR3: CASSLGTGQTYEQYF. DNA for the CDR3: TGTGCCAGCAGCCTGGGGACAGGGCAGACCTACGAGCAGTACTTC. The chain carries TRBV11-1 and TRBJ2-7, with 9 bases identical to TRBD1. The germline CDR1 and CDR2 sequences are SGHAT and FQDESV (reference sequence). V dropped 5 bases and J dropped 2; count of bases not matched to a gene: 7. The CDR3 consists of 15 residues.

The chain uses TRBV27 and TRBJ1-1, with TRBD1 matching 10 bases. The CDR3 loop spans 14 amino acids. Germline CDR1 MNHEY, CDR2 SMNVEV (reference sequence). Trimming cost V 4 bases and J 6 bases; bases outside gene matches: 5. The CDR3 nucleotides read TGTGCCAGCAGTTCGAGACAGGGGGCGGCTGAAGCTTTCTTT. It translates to CASSSRQGAAEAFF.

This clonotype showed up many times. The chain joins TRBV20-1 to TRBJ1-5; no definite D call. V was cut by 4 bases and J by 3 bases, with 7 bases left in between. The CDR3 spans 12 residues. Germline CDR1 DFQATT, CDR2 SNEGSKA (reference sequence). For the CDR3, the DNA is TGCAGTGCTAACCGATACAATCAGCCCCAGCATTTT. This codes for CSANRYNQPQHF.

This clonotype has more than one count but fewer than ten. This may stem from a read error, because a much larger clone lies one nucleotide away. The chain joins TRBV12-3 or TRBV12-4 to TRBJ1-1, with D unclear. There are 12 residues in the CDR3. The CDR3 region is CASSLVAAEVFF. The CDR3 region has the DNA TGTGCCAGCAGTTTAGTGGCGGCTGAAGTTTTCTTT.

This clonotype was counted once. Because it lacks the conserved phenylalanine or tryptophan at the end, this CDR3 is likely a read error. The CDR3 protein is CASSLVPGTSVSEQYS. Written as DNA, the CDR3 is TGTGCCAGCAGTCTGGTACCCGGGACTAGCGTCAGCGAGCAGTACTCC. The chain combines TRBV28 with TRBJ2-7, with TRBD2 identical over 10 bases. The CDR3 has 16 amino acids. Trimming removed 5 bases from V and 6 bases from J; junction bases left unmatched: 13. The germline V gene has CDR1 MDHEN and CDR2 SYDVKM.

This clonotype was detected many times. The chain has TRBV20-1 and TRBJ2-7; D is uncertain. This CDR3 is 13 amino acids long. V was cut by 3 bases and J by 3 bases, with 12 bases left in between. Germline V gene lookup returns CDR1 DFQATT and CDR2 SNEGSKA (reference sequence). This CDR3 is CSARARYRYEQYF. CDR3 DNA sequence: TGCAGTGCTAGGGCCCGCTATCGCTACGAGCAGTACTTC.

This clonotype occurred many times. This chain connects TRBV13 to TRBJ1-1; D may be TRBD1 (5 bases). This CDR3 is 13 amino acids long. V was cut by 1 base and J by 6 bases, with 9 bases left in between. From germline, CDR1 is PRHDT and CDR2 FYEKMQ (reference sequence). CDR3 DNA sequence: TGTGCCAGCAGCTTAGAGGACACCCCTGAAGCTTTCTTT. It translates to CASSLEDTPEAFF.

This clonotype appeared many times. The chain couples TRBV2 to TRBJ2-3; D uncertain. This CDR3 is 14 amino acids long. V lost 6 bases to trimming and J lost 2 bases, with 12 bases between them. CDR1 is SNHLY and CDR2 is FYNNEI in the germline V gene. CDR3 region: CASRTDQNTDTQYF. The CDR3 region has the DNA TGTGCCAGCAGGACGGATCAGAACACAGATACGCAGTATTTT.

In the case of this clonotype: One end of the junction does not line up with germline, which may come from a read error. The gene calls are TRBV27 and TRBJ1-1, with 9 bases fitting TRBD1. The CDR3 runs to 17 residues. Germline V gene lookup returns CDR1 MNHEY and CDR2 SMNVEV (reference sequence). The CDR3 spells CAGSLDRDRVGNTEAFF. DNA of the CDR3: TGTGCCGGCAGTTTAGACCGGGACAGGGTAGGAAACACTGAAGCTTTCTTT.

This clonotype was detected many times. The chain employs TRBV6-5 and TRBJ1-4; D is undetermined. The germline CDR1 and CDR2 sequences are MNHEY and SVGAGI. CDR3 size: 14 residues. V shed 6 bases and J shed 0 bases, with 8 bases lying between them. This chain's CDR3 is CASRSGTTNEKLFF. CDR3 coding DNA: TGTGCCAGCAGATCTGGGACAACTAATGAAAAACTGTTTTTT.

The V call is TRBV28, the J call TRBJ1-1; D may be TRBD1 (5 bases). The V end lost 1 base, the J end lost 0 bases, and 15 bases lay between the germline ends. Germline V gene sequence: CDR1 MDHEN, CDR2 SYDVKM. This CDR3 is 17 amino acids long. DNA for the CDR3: TGTGCCAGCAGTTTATACGCGTCCGGGGCGATGAACACTGAAGCTTTCTTT. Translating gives CASSLYASGAMNTEAFF.

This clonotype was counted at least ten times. The CDR3 sequence is CASSPRTWWTQYF. The DNA of the CDR3 is TGTGCCAGCAGCCCCCGGACTTGGTGGACGCAGTATTTT. V and J are TRBV27 and TRBJ2-3; TRBD2 is a possible D gene (5 bases). Germline assignment: CDR1 MNHEY and CDR2 SMNVEV (reference sequence). V gave up 6 bases and J gave up 9 bases, with 16 bases separating them. The CDR3 contains 13 residues.

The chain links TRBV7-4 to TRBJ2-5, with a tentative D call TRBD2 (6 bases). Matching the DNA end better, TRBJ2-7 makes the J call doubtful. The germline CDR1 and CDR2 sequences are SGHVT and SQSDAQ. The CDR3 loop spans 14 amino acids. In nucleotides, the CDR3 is TGTGCCAGCAGCTTATTAGTGGGGGGCTACGAGCAGTACTTC. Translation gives CASSLLVGGYEQYF.

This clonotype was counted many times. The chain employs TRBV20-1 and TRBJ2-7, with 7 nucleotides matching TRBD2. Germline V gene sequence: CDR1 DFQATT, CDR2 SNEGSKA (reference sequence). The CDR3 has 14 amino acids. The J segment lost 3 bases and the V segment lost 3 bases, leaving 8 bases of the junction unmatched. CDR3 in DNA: TGCAGTGCTAGTAACCCAGGACTAGGCTACGAGCAGTACTTC. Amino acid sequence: CSASNPGLGYEQYF.

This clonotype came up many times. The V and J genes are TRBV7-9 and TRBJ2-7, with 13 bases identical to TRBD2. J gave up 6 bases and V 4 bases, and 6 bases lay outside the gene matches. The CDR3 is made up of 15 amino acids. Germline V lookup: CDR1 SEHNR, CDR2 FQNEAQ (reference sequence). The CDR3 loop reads CASSSRTSGRGEQYF. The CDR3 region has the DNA TGTGCCAGCAGCTCGAGGACTAGCGGGAGAGGCGAGCAGTACTTC.

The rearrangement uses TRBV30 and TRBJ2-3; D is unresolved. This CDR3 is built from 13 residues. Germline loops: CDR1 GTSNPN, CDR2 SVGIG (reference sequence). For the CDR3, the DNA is TGTGCTTCGGCCCTATCGCTCACAGATACGCAGTATTTT. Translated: CASALSLTDTQYF.

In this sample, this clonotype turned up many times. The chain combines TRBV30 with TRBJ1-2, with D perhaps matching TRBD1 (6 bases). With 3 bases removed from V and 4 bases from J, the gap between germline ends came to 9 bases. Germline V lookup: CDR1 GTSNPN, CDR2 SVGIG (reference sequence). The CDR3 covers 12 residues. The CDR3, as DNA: TGTGCCTGGAGGGACAGTGGCTATGGCTACACCTTC. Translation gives CAWRDSGYGYTF.

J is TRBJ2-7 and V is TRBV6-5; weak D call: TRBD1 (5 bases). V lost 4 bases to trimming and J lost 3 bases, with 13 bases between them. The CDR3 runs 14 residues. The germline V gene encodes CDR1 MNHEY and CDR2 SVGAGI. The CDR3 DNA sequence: TGTGCCAGCAGTTTTCGGCAGGGTTACTACGAGCAGTACTTC. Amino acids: CASSFRQGYYEQYF.

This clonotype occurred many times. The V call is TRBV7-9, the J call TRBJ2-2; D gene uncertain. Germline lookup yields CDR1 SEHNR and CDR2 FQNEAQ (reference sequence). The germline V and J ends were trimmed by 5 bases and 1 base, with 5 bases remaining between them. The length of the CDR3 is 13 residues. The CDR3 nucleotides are TGTGCCAGCAGCCATCAGAACACCGGGGAGCTGTTTTTT. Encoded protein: CASSHQNTGELFF.

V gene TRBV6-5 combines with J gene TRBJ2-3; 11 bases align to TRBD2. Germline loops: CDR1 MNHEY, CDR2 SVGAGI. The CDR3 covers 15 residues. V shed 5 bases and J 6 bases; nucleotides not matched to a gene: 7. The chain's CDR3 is CASSDSGRARDTQYF. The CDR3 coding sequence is TGTGCCAGCAGTGATAGCGGGAGGGCCAGGGATACGCAGTATTTT.

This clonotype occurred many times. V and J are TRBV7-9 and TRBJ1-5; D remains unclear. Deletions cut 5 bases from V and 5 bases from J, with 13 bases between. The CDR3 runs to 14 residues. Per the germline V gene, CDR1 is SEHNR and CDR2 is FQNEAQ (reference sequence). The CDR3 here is CASSPHTDHQPQHF. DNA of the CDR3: TGTGCCAGCAGCCCCCACACGGATCATCAGCCCCAGCATTTT.

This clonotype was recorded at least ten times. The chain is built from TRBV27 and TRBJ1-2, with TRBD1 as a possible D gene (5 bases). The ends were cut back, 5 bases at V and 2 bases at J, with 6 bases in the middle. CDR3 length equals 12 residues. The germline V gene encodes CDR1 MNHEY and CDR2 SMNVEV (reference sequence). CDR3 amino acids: CASSRQNYGYTF. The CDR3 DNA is TGTGCCAGCAGTCGACAGAACTATGGCTACACCTTC.

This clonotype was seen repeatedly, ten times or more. CDR3 in amino acids: CASSPDPALGEKLFF. The DNA of the CDR3 is TGTGCCAGCAGCCCCGATCCCGCCCTAGGGGAAAAACTGTTTTTT. The chain employs TRBV9 and TRBJ1-4; D uncertain. V was cut by 4 bases and J by 8 bases, with 18 bases left in between. The germline V gene has CDR1 SGDLS and CDR2 YYNGEE. This CDR3 contains 15 residues. The whole variable domain, filled in from reference TRBV9 and TRBJ1-4, reads DSGVTQTPKHLITATGQRVTLRCSPRSGDLSVYWYQQSLDQGLQFLIQYYNGEERAKGNILERFSAQQFPDLHSELNLSSLELGDSALYFCASSPDPALGEKLFFGSGTQLSVL.

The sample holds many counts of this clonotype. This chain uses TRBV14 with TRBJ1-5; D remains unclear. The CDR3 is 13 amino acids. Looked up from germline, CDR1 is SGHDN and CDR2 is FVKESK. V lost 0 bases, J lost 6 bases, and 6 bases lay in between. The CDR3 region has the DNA TGTGCCAGCAGCCAAGAAAGGTCTCAGCCCCAGCATTTT. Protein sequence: CASSQERSQPQHF.

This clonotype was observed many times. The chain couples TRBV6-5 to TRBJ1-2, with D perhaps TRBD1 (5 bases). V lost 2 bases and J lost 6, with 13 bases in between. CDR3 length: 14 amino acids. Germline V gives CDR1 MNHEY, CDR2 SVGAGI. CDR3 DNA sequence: TGTGCCAGCAGTTACGCCTCTGGGGCGGATGGCTACACCTTC. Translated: CASSYASGADGYTF.